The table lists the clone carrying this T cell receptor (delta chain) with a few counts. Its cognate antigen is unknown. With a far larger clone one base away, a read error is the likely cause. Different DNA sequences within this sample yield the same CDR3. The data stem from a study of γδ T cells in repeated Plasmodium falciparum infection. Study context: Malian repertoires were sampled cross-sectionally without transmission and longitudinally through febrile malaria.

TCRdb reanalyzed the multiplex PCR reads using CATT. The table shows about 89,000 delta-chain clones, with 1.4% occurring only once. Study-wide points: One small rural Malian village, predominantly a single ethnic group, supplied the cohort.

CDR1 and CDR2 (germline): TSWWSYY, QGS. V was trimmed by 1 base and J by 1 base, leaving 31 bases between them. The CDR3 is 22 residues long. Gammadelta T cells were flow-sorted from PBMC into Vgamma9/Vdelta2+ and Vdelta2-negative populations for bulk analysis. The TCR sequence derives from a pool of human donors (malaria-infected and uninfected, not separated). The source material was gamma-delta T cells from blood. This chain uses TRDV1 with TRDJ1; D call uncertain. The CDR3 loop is CALGEPGPFCRTVAGCTDKLIF. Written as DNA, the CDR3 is TGTGCTCTTGGGGAACCCGGTCCCTTTTGCCGGACGGTGGCCGGGTGCACCGATAAACTCATCTTT.